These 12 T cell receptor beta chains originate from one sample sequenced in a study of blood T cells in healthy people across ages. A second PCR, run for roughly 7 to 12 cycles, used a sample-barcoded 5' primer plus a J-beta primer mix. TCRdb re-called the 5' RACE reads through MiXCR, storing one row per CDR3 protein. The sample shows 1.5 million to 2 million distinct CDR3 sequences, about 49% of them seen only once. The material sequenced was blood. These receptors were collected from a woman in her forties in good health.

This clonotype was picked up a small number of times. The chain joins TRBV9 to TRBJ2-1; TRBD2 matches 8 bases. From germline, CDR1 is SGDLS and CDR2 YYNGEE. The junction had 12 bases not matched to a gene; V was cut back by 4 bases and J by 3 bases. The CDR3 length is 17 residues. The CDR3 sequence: CASSFQGRGVVYNEQFF. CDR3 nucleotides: TGTGCCAGCAGCTTCCAAGGGCGGGGGGTTGTCTACAATGAGCAGTTCTTC. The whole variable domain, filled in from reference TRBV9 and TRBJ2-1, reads DSGVTQTPKHLITATGQRVTLRCSPRSGDLSVYWYQQSLDQGLQFLIQYYNGEERAKGNILERFSAQQFPDLHSELNLSSLELGDSALYFCASSFQGRGVVYNEQFFGPGTRLTVL.

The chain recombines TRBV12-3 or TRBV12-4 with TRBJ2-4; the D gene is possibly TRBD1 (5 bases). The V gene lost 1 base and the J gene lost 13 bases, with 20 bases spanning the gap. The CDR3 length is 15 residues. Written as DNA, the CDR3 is TGTGCCAGCAGTTTAGGGGCAGGGCCGTCCTACGGGCAGTACTTC. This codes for CASSLGAGPSYGQYF.

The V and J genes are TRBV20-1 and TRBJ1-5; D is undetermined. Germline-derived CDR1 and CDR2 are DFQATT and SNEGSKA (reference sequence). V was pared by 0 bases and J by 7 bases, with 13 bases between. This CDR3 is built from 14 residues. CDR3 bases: TGCAGTGCTAGAGAAAATCTAGGGAACCAGCCCCAGCATTTT. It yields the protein CSARENLGNQPQHF.

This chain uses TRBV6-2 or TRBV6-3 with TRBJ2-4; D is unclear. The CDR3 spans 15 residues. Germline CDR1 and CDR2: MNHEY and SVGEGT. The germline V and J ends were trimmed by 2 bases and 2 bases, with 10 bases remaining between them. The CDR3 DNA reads TGTGCCAGCAGTTACGAAGGCGCATCCAAAAACATTCAGTACTTC. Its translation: CASSYEGASKNIQYF.

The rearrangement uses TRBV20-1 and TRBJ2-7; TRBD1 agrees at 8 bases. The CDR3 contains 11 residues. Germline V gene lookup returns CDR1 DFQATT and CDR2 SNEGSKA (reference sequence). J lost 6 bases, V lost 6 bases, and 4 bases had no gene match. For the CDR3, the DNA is TGCAGTGCCCCAGGGGGCCGCGAGCAGTACTTC. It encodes CSAPGGREQYF.

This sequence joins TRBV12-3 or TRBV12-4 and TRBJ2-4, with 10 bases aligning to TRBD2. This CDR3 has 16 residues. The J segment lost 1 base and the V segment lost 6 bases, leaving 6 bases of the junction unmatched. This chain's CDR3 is CASRETSGAAKNIQYF. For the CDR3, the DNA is TGTGCCAGCAGGGAAACTAGCGGGGCTGCCAAAAACATTCAGTACTTC.

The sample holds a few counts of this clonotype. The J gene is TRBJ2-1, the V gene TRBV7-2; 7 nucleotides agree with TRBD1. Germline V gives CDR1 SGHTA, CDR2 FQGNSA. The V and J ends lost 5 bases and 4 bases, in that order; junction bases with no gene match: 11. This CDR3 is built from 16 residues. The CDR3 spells CASSTQGVRGYNEQFF. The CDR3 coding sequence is TGTGCCAGCAGCACGCAGGGGGTTCGAGGGTACAATGAGCAGTTCTTC.

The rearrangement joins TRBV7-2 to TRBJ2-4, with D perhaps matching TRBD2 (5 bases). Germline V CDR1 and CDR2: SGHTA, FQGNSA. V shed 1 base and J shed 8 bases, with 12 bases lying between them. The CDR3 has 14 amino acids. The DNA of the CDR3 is TGTGCCAGCAGCTTAGTAGGAGGTCAGGACATTCAGTACTTC. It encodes CASSLVGGQDIQYF.

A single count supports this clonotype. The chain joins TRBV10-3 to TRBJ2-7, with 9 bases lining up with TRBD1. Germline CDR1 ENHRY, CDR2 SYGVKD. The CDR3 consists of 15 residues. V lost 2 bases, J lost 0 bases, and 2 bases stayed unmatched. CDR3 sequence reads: CAISEVTGGSYEQYF. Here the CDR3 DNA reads TGTGCCATCAGTGAGGTGACAGGGGGCTCCTACGAGCAGTACTTC.

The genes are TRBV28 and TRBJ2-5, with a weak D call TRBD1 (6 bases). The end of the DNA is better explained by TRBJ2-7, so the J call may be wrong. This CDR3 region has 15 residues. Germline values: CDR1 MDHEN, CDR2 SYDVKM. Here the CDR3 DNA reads TGTGCCAGCAGTTTAGTACTACAGGGAACCCACGAGCAGTACTTC. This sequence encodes CASSLVLQGTHEQYF.

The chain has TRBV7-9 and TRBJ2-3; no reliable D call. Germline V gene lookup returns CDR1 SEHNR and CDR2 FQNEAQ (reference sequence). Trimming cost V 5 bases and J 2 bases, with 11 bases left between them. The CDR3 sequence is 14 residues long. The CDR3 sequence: CASSPGANTDTQYF. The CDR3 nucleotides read TGTGCCAGCAGCCCGGGCGCCAACACAGATACGCAGTATTTT.

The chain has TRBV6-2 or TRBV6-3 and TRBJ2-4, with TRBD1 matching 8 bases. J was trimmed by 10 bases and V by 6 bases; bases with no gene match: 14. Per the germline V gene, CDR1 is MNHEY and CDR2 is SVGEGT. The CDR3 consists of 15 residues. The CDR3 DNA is TGTGCCAGCAGCCGAATAGCTGGACAGGGTAGAATTCAGTACTTC. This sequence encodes CASSRIAGQGRIQYF.